The T cell receptor beta chain under discussion was sequenced for a study of cytomegalovirus exposure and HLA in healthy donors. V lost 0 bases, J lost 4 bases, and 12 bases stayed unmatched. CDR1 and CDR2 (germline): SGHNT, YYREEE (reference sequence). The CDR3 loop spans 18 amino acids. The primer mix had 60 Vbeta and 13 Jbeta primers. The data were produced by immunoSEQ multiplex PCR, yet TCRdb's version contains in-frame clones alone and is incomplete. The sample records over 60,000 clones, more than 75% being singletons. The sequence was obtained from a man aged 18 to 35 in good health and CMV-seronegative. The sequenced material came from PBMCs. This chain links TRBV5-4 with TRBJ2-1; 8 nucleotides agree with TRBD2. The CDR3 DNA sequence: TGTGCCAGCAGCTTGGCCCTTGGACTAGCCTCAAGGTACAATGAGCAGTTCTTC. This codes for CASSLALGLASRYNEQFF.